This T cell receptor beta chain was profiled in a study of cytomegalovirus exposure and HLA in healthy donors. Findings of the study overall: A later analysis reportedly found fewer N-insertions in an Asian-associated ancestry cluster than the roughly 680-donor mean.

Germline V gives CDR1 SGHRS, CDR2 YFSETQ. The CDR3 runs to 16 residues. V lost 0 bases to trimming and J lost 4 bases, with 11 bases between them. This clone was seen a few times. Its target is unknown. This PCR relied on a set of 60 Vbeta primers and 13 Jbeta primers. Repertoires were generated with immunoSEQ multiplex PCR, while TCRdb's copy carries only in-frame clones and drops some. This sample has about 160,000 clones; under 80% occur once, and the top ten carry under 1.5%. The source material was PBMCs. The sequence was collected from a woman aged 25 to 39 in good health and CMV-seronegative. The chain is built from TRBV5-1 and TRBJ2-6; possible D gene TRBD2, 5 bases. CDR3 sequence: CASSLDWGAGANVLTF. CDR3 DNA sequence: TGCGCCAGCAGCTTGGATTGGGGAGCGGGGGCCAACGTCCTGACTTTC.